This is a list of T cell receptor beta chains from one sample in a study of early T cells in non-severe SARS-CoV-2 infection. Each CDR3 protein is one row after TCRdb ran MiXCR on the 5' RACE reads. The sample holds tens of thousands of distinct CDR3 sequences, about 11% seen once. The material sequenced was whole blood. The origin of the receptors is an adult who was a healthcare worker with PCR-confirmed SARS-CoV-2 infection or an uninfected control (not recorded which). Both conserved end residues are part of each CDR3.

cdr3_aa cdr3_length v_call
CASSPRTGANLNTEAFF 17 TRBV7-9
CASSQRDGEQFF 12 TRBV7-8
CASSTGTVNYGYTF 14 TRBV5-1
CASTRRLAGADTQYF 15 TRBV12-3/TRBV12-4
CAISEDGYNSPLHF 14 TRBV10-3
CASSPAGMGNSPLHF 15 TRBV5-4
CASSLNVGRAFF 12 TRBV7-9
CASTTPAYNEQFF 13 TRBV5-5
CASSRPQGERYNEQFF 16 TRBV7-9
CASSASGLAAEQYF 14 TRBV9
CASSQGQGRYEQYF 14 TRBV3-1
CSASGGSNIQYF 12 TRBV20-1
CASSWTSGDTQYF 13 TRBV5-1
CSVDGPSGANVLTF 14 TRBV29-1
CASSPMYNEQFF 12 TRBV6-1
CASSQDVGGKGQPQHF 16 TRBV4-3
CSARPGGSYTQYF 13 TRBV20-1
CASRLAGSADTQYF 14 TRBV12-3/TRBV12-4
CASSLTSRQDEQFF 14 TRBV2
CASRDGPPKNIQYF 14 TRBV12-3/TRBV12-4
CASSVGFSTDTQYF 14 TRBV9
CASTMANSGIYEQYF 15 TRBV19
CASTETPNTGELFF 14 TRBV2
CATSDFSGRAPFYEQYF 17 TRBV24-1
CASSFRAGGYTGELFF 16 TRBV5-1
CASSLDGTSYNEQFF 15 TRBV7-9
CASSPGPTGLGGQPQHF 17 TRBV4-3
CASSEPTGTGASGANVLTF 19 TRBV25-1
CASSLLSRAHEQFF 14 TRBV6-2/TRBV6-3
CASSLTASDYEQYF 14 TRBV27
CASSYRGETQYF 12 TRBV6-6
CASSKNYGAGGTEAFF 16 TRBV14
CASGFAGEGDTGELFF 16 TRBV12-5
CASSRTSGDADTQYF 15 TRBV6-2/TRBV6-3
CASRGLSSYNEQFF 14 TRBV5-5
CASSEAAGQGLYGYTF 16 TRBV2
CASSVDRGHEQYF 13 TRBV9
CASSYSSRAETQYF 14 TRBV6-6
CASSPPGGSDSNQPQHF 17 TRBV18
CASTNAGVMNTQYF 14 TRBV19
CASSQGESSRYEQYF 15 TRBV3-1
CASSFFRSSTDTQYF 15 TRBV27
CASSYDGSRGETQYF 15 TRBV6-2/TRBV6-3
CASSLARSPLEQYF 14 TRBV7-9
CASSNLAGCRVFF 13 TRBV21-1